Sequencing of this TCR beta chain was carried out in a study of graft-versus-host responses after intestinal transplantation. Study-level information: Recipients had transplants, and these were multivisceral, liver-intestinal, or isolated intestinal. Every recipient had anti-thymocyte globulin induction and 2 to 3 years of tacrolimus plus steroids. Study outcomes and limitations: Some GvH clones appeared in ileal mucosa or blood before recipient bone marrow. Where graft-donor T cell macrochimerism was present, patients had high graft-versus-host to host-versus-graft clonal ratios in allografts.

TCRdb's copy holds only in-frame clones and misses some; the assay was immunoSEQ multiplex PCR. The sample has 93,000 or so clones; over 85% are singletons. About this clone: Antigen specificity is unknown.

The ends were cut back, 5 bases at V and 2 bases at J, with 14 bases in the middle. Looked up from germline, CDR1 is SEHNR and CDR2 is FQNEAQ (reference sequence). The CDR3 loop spans 15 amino acids. The rearrangement links TRBV7-9 to TRBJ2-3; D is unclear. The receptor was derived from a human donor who received an intestinal transplant. The source was unstimulated CD8+ T cells sorted from spleen or lymph node cells, collected before intestinal transplant. The CDR3 DNA reads TGTGCCAGCAGCGACATACCCGGTAACACAGATACGCAGTATTTT. It encodes CASSDIPGNTDTQYF.